The clone carrying this TCR beta chain was seen once. The data originate from a study of blood T cell repertoires in COVID-19. Background on the study: The study drew acute and convalescent COVID-19 samples from the United States, Italy and Spain.

Looked up from germline, CDR1 is SGDLS and CDR2 is YYNGEE. CDR3 length: 14 residues. The germline V and J ends were trimmed by 3 bases and 0 bases, with 7 bases remaining between them. It was during active infection that Seattle patients were enrolled and then longitudinally followed. Profiling relied on immunoSEQ multiplex PCR, and the TCRdb table lists in-frame clones only, not all of them. The sample gives 150,000 to 200,000 clones, 81% of which show up once; roughly 12% is in the top ten. This rearrangement joins TRBV9 to TRBJ1-3; no reliable D call. The material sequenced was peripheral blood. The sequence came from a woman of 80 years or more with COVID-19, enrolled during active disease. This CDR3 is CASSARDSGNTIYF. DNA for the CDR3: TGTGCCAGCAGCGCCCGGGACTCTGGAAACACCATATATTTT.